Listed here are 11 T cell receptor beta chains from one sample, sequenced in a study of blood T cell repertoires in COVID-19. Clones were sequenced by immunoSEQ multiplex PCR, and TCRdb holds only the in-frame ones, with some missing. The sample carries 540,000 or so clones, around nine tenths recorded once. Sequenced sample: peripheral blood. The receptors come from a woman aged 50 to 60 with COVID-19, enrolled during active disease.

This chain links TRBV7-2 with TRBJ2-7; 7 bases match TRBD2. J lost 7 bases, V lost 1 base, and 1 base had no gene match. Germline CDR1 reads SGHTA; CDR2 reads FQGNSA. The CDR3 is 12 residues long. CDR3 loop: CASSLDGGEQYF. The CDR3 DNA reads TGTGCCAGCAGCTTAGACGGGGGGGAGCAGTACTTC.

This chain connects TRBV7-8 to TRBJ2-1; 9 bases align to TRBD2. Germline V gene sequence: CDR1 SGHVS, CDR2 FQNEAQ. The V gene end was trimmed by 0 bases and the J gene end by 9 bases; junction bases not matched to a gene: 9. This CDR3 is built from 16 residues. Written as DNA, the CDR3 is TGTGCCAGCAGCTTAGCGGGGCGCGGGGGGGCCACTGAGCAGTTCTTC. Translated: CASSLAGRGGATEQFF.

This rearrangement joins TRBV24-1 to TRBJ1-4; TRBD1 aligns across 9 bases. Germline values: CDR1 KGHDR, CDR2 SFDVKD. V shed 4 bases and J 3 bases; nucleotides not matched to a gene: 14. The CDR3 covers 19 residues. In DNA, the CDR3 is TGTGCCACCAGTGAAACGGGACAGGGCGCAGGCTCGGCTAATGAAAAACTGTTTTTT. Protein product: CATSETGQGAGSANEKLFF.

The V call is TRBV30, the J call TRBJ1-4; D remains ambiguous. CDR1 is GTSNPN and CDR2 is SVGIG in the germline V gene (reference sequence). The CDR3 length is 11 residues. Trimming took 5 bases from V and 5 from J, leaving 6 bases between them. CDR3 protein: CAWGLNEKLFF. CDR3 nucleotides: TGTGCCTGGGGGCTCAATGAAAAACTGTTTTTT.

The chain has TRBV19 and TRBJ1-2; 10 nucleotides line up with TRBD1. The CDR3 length is 14 residues. CDR1 is LNHDA, CDR2 SQIVND, per germline (reference sequence). V was clipped by 1 base and J by 6 bases; unmatched bases: 2. The CDR3 here is CASSIGQGAHGYTF. CDR3 nucleotides: TGTGCCAGTAGTATAGGACAGGGGGCCCATGGCTACACCTTC.

The chain is built from TRBV14 and TRBJ1-2; unclear D gene. Germline V lookup: CDR1 SGHDN, CDR2 FVKESK. V shed 2 bases and J shed 1 base, with 8 bases lying between them. The CDR3 totals 14 residues. The CDR3 reads CASSQLLNNYGYTF. Written as DNA, the CDR3 is TGTGCCAGCAGCCAACTACTGAATAACTATGGCTACACCTTC.

The CDR3 DNA sequence: TGTGCCAGCAGTCGAACAGGGGAAGATCAGCCCCAGCATTTT. Protein: CASSRTGEDQPQHF. This chain joins TRBV7-8 and TRBJ1-5, with 7 bases fitting TRBD1. The V gene end was trimmed by 6 bases and the J gene end by 5 bases; junction bases not matched to a gene: 7. The length of the CDR3 is 14 residues. The germline V gene encodes CDR1 SGHVS and CDR2 FQNEAQ. The entire variable domain, with the rest obtained from reference TRBV7-8 and TRBJ1-5, is as follows: GAGVSQSPRYKVAKRGQDVALRCDPISGHVSLFWYQQALGQGPEFLTYFQNEAQLDKSGLPSDRFFAERPEGSVSTLKIQRTQQEDSAVYLCASSRTGEDQPQHFGDGTRLSIL.

This clone showed up just a few times. This rearrangement joins TRBV2 to TRBJ1-5, with D unclear. Per the germline V gene, CDR1 is SNHLY and CDR2 is FYNNEI. The CDR3 covers 15 residues. Trimming removed 6 bases at V and 3 bases at J, with 15 bases between. DNA of the CDR3: TGTGCCAGCAGGGCCGTGGGTAGCCCCAATCAGCCCCAGCATTTT. It translates to CASRAVGSPNQPQHF.

The chain joins TRBV9 to TRBJ1-4; D unclear. Germline assignment: CDR1 SGDLS and CDR2 YYNGEE. This CDR3 is built from 15 residues. V shed 3 bases and J shed 6 bases, with 15 bases lying between them. The CDR3 nucleotides read TGTGCCAGCAGCGGCACCGGGATAAGGGATGAAAAACTGTTTTTT. It yields the protein CASSGTGIRDEKLFF. Drawing the rest from reference TRBV9 and TRBJ1-4, the complete variable domain is DSGVTQTPKHLITATGQRVTLRCSPRSGDLSVYWYQQSLDQGLQFLIQYYNGEERAKGNILERFSAQQFPDLHSELNLSSLELGDSALYFCASSGTGIRDEKLFFGSGTQLSVL.

The gene calls are TRBV30 and TRBJ1-4; D might be TRBD1 (5 bases). From germline, CDR1 is GTSNPN and CDR2 SVGIG (reference sequence). Trimming left V 2 bases short and J 6 bases short, with 13 bases between. This CDR3 contains 14 residues. Here the CDR3 DNA reads TGTGCCTGGAGTTGGGTGTCGGGGGATGAAAAACTGTTTTTT. Amino acids: CAWSWVSGDEKLFF.

The J gene is TRBJ1-6, the V gene TRBV30, with 10 nucleotides matching TRBD1. The V gene's germline CDR1 is GTSNPN and CDR2 SVGIG (reference sequence). With 2 bases clipped from V and 6 bases from J, the junction kept 4 bases outside the gene matches. This CDR3 has 15 amino acids. The CDR3 nucleotides read TGTGCCTGGAGTATCGGGACAGGGGTTAATTCACCCCTCCACTTT. This translates into CAWSIGTGVNSPLHF.